This TCR beta chain was recovered during a study of CD8 T cells in ankylosing spondylitis. Study conclusions and caveats: Within matched ankylosing spondylitis synovial fluid, disease-linked clones were reportedly significantly enriched. CD8+ cells made up the disease-linked clones, which were relatively rare in peripheral blood. Among TCR beta sequences, a motif of fewer than 10 highly homologous variants appeared characteristic of ankylosing spondylitis blood.

5'-RACE, quantitative and with molecular barcodes, yielded the TCR beta libraries. MiXCR was run by TCRdb on the 5' RACE reads, yielding one entry per CDR3 protein. Of nearly 350,000 distinct CDR3 sequences in the sample, roughly 14% were seen once. The ends were cut back, 2 bases at V and 8 bases at J, with 16 bases in the middle. This CDR3 is built from 15 residues. Looked up from germline, CDR1 is SNHLY and CDR2 is FYNNEI. This clonotype was seen a handful of times. As yet, its antigen is unknown. Specimen: blood, either unsorted or a sorted T cell fraction (not recorded which). J is TRBJ2-4 and V is TRBV2; weak D call: TRBD1 (5 bases). This clonotype was obtained from a male donor with ankylosing spondylitis or in good health (not recorded which). The CDR3 loop is CASSERADSRYIQYF. DNA of the CDR3: TGTGCCAGCAGTGAAAGGGCTGACAGTCGATACATTCAGTACTTC.